The sequence of this TCR beta chain was determined in a study of cytomegalovirus exposure and HLA in healthy donors. The study, taken as a whole, reports: In a later analysis, V- and J-gene trimming of beta chains associated with a DCLRE1C missense variant, replicated independently.

The study ran its PCR with 60 Vbeta and 13 Jbeta primers. This table comes from immunoSEQ multiplex PCR, and its TCRdb copy is limited to in-frame clones, with some not included. The clone table shows approximately 110,000 clones, with the ten largest holding 2.5% to 3%. A word on this clone: Its antigen is still unknown.

The CDR3 is 12 amino acids. Between the trimmed V and J ends, which lost 6 bases and 4 bases, there was a span of 10 bases. In germline, CDR1 is GTSNPN, CDR2 SVGIG (reference sequence). Sequencing was performed on PBMCs. The genes are TRBV30 and TRBJ1-3; tentative D call: TRBD1 (5 bases). This receptor was identified in a man aged 30-40 years in good health and CMV-seronegative. CDR3 residues: CACSGMGNTIYF. The DNA of the CDR3 is TGTGCCTGCTCAGGGATGGGAAACACCATATATTTT.